This paragraph covers one T cell receptor (beta chain) sequence. The sample belongs to a study of T cell responses to AZD1222 COVID-19 vaccine. The CDR3 has 15 residues. Germline V gene lookup returns CDR1 MNHNY and CDR2 SVGAGI (reference sequence). V was shortened by 1 base and J by 7 bases, with 14 bases between the two germline ends. Method: immunoSEQ multiplex PCR; TCRdb's copy keeps in-frame clones and lacks some. The repertoire consists of some 130,000 clones, with around 90% occurring once and the leading ten covering about 1.1%. The receptor comes from an adult who received the AZD1222 COVID-19 vaccine. The V call is TRBV6-6, the J call TRBJ1-5; D is unresolved. The material was peripheral blood, obtained 28 days after the second AZD1222 dose. For the CDR3, the DNA is TGTGCCAGCAGTTACTTAATGGAGTACACCCAGCCCCAGCATTTT. It encodes CASSYLMEYTQPQHF.